The T cell receptor (beta chain) under discussion was sequenced for a study of T cell clonotyping in hematopoietic cell transplantation. Study-level results: At the given depth, recipient repertoires were over 97% de novo clonotypes. Pathologically expanded recipient clonotypes increased progressively from day 30 to day 180 as diversity fell.

About this clone: Its matching antigen is unknown.

The CDR3 runs 13 residues. Germline V gene lookup returns CDR1 MDHEN and CDR2 SYDVKM. The V end lost 2 bases, the J end lost 7 bases, and 8 bases lay between the germline ends. This table comes from immunoSEQ multiplex PCR, and its TCRdb copy is limited to in-frame clones, with some not included. The table lists 60,000 to 75,000 clones, approximately 94% of them singletons, with under 2% in the top ten. The clonotype originates from a middle-aged man in good health. Some clones in this sample may be carry-over from other donors' samples. The sequenced sample consisted of peripheral blood mononuclear cells. The gene calls are TRBV28 and TRBJ1-4, with no clear D. CDR3 nucleotides: TGTGCCAGCAGTTTACCTTTGGGTGAAAAACTGTTTTTT. Amino acids: CASSLPLGEKLFF.